One and the same sample provided the 12 T cell receptor beta chains below, sequenced in a study of vaccination and CD4 T cells after COVID-19. Sequenced with the Oncomine TCR Beta short-read assay was DNA taken from cultured CD4+ T cells. TCRdb re-called the PCR reads with MiXCR, one entry per CDR3 protein. Of about 21,000 distinct CDR3 sequences listed, 62% are singletons. Treatment noted: roughly 11-day PBMC culture with coronavirus spike peptide pools or control peptides (ViraFEST assay). Antigens of these TCRs are unknown. This sample comprised CD4+ T cells from blood, cultured in vitro, obtained before SARS-CoV-2 vaccination. Receptor source: a human donor who received a COVID-19 vaccine.

V is TRBV6-5 and J is TRBJ1-1, with 11 bases fitting TRBD1. V shed 1 base and J 2 bases; nucleotides not matched to a gene: 3. The CDR3 consists of 16 residues. Germline CDR1 is MNHEY and CDR2 is SVGAGI. As DNA, the CDR3 is TGTGCCAGCAGTTACTTGGGACAGGGGGGTAACACTGAAGCTTTCTTT. Its protein is CASSYLGQGGNTEAFF.

The chain employs TRBV7-2 and TRBJ2-2; TRBD2 aligns across 9 bases. This CDR3 comprises 15 residues. J lost 5 bases, V lost 1 base, and 2 bases had no gene match. Germline V gene sequence: CDR1 SGHTA, CDR2 FQGNSA. CDR3 bases: TGTGCCAGCAGCTTAGGCGGGGGGGCAACCGGGGAGCTGTTTTTT. It encodes CASSLGGGATGELFF.

The chain recombines TRBV20-1 with TRBJ1-1; D is unclear. V dropped 0 bases and J dropped 11 bases, with 16 bases sitting between them. Per germline, CDR1 DFQATT and CDR2 SNEGSKA (reference sequence). CDR3 length: 13 residues. CDR3 DNA sequence: TGCAGTGCTAGAGAGGTTGTAGGGTACGGGGCTTTCTTT. It translates to CSAREVVGYGAFF.

The chain is built from TRBV6-5 and TRBJ1-5; a weak D match, TRBD1 (5 bases). V was shortened by 3 bases and J by 1 base, with 19 bases between the two germline ends. In germline, CDR1 is MNHEY, CDR2 SVGAGI. CDR3 length equals 18 residues. The CDR3 loop is CASSYIGQGRRSNQPQHF. The DNA for the CDR3 is TGTGCCAGCAGTTATATCGGGCAGGGCAGGAGGAGCAATCAGCCCCAGCATTTT.

V usage is TRBV6-4 and J usage is TRBJ1-5; D is ambiguous. Germline V gives CDR1 MRHNA, CDR2 SNTAGT. With 2 bases removed from V and 3 bases from J, the gap between germline ends came to 14 bases. The CDR3 loop spans 16 amino acids. The CDR3 reads CASSDRISRDNQPQHF. The CDR3 nucleotides are TGTGCCAGCAGTGACCGGATTTCCCGGGACAATCAGCCCCAGCATTTT.

In this sample, this clonotype turned up a few times. The V gene is TRBV6-5, the J gene TRBJ1-5, with 9 bases fitting TRBD1. Germline loops: CDR1 MNHEY, CDR2 SVGAGI. This CDR3 is 17 amino acids long. With 4 bases clipped from V and 0 bases from J, the junction kept 7 bases outside the gene matches. The CDR3 DNA is TGTGCCAGCAGTTCACCGGGGACAGGGCCTAGCAATCAGCCCCAGCATTTT. Its translation is CASSSPGTGPSNQPQHF.

The chain joins TRBV19 to TRBJ2-5; 9 nucleotides line up with TRBD2. From germline, CDR1 is LNHDA and CDR2 SQIVND (reference sequence). The J segment lost 4 bases and the V segment lost 3 bases, leaving 6 bases of the junction unmatched. CDR3 length equals 15 residues. The chain's CDR3 is CASSMLSGGGETQYF. The CDR3 nucleotides are TGTGCCAGTAGTATGCTTAGCGGGGGTGGAGAGACCCAGTACTTC.

The chain joins TRBV2 to TRBJ1-5, with no clear D. V was trimmed by 6 bases and J by 2 bases, leaving 14 bases between them. The germline gives CDR1 SNHLY, CDR2 FYNNEI. The CDR3 contains 15 residues. CDR3 DNA: TGTGCCAGCAGCGGCCTACTTGGGGGCAATCAGCCCCAGCATTTT. Translated, it gives CASSGLLGGNQPQHF.

The gene calls are TRBV6-1 and TRBJ1-2; 7 nucleotides agree with TRBD1. The ends lost 2 bases at V and 8 bases at J; junction bases unmatched: 5. Germline CDR1 is MNHNS and CDR2 is SASEGT. The CDR3 runs 13 residues. Here the CDR3 DNA reads TGTGCCAGCAGTGAAACAGGGGTGGGCGGCTACACCTTC. Translation gives CASSETGVGGYTF.

The V and J genes are TRBV7-9 and TRBJ2-7; no reliable D call. V was pared by 1 base and J by 6 bases, with 7 bases between. The CDR3 consists of 12 residues. Germline CDR1 and CDR2: SEHNR and FQNEAQ (reference sequence). The CDR3 sequence: CASSLDLGEQYF. The CDR3 bases are TGTGCCAGCAGCTTAGACCTGGGCGAGCAGTACTTC.

The rearrangement uses TRBV12-3 or TRBV12-4 and TRBJ2-5; possibly TRBD2 for D (5 bases). V dropped 6 bases and J dropped 5 bases, with 13 bases sitting between them. CDR3 length: 13 amino acids. The CDR3 sequence is CASSRGLRETQYF. CDR3 in DNA: TGTGCCAGCAGCAGAGGGTTACGGGAGACCCAGTACTTC.

The table lists this clonotype with a few counts. The V gene is TRBV24-1, the J gene TRBJ2-3; D is undetermined. V lost 7 bases and J 4 bases, leaving 5 bases between the germline ends. The germline V gene has CDR1 KGHDR and CDR2 SFDVKD. The CDR3 runs to 11 residues. The CDR3 sequence is CATSWADTQYF. The CDR3 bases are TGTGCCACCAGCTGGGCAGATACGCAGTATTTT.